This TCR beta chain originates from a study of T-cell memory formation after mild COVID-19 (dated by TCRdb to about 2021). A note on the overall study: TCR sequence clusters from the two donors were largely donor specific. Longitudinal TCRalpha and TCRbeta repertoire sequencing tracked T-cell clones expanding and contracting after mild COVID-19 in a couple of donors. The cohort comprised two young, previously healthy adult volunteers, one female and one male. What the work shows at the level of the full study, not this receptor alone: Only two mild cases were covered in the study, and larger cohorts including severe cases with pre-infection samples were considered necessary. SARS-CoV-2 specificity of the second-wave clones peaking on day 37 was not confirmed. The detection of some responding clones in pre-infection memory suggests that pre-existing cross-reactive memory T cells joined the SARS-CoV-2 response. Clones that contracted from day 15 to 85 showed balanced CD4/CD8 phenotypes, whereas a second wave of clones that expanded from day 15 to 37 leaned towards CD4+. Contracting CD4+ clones appeared mostly in the CM and EM memory subsets, whereas CD8+ clones were enriched in EMRA.

Compared with germline, V lacks 4 bases and J lacks 1 base; bases without a gene match: 6. Counted from cysteine to phenylalanine, this CDR3 has 15 amino acids. Only the CDR3 DNA is retained, 45 bases long and in frame from the first base. From a lookup of the germline V gene, CDR1 and CDR2 are SGHDT and YYEEEE. Points on this clonotype: The target of this receptor is not known. The input lacks base qualities; no much larger clone sits a single base away.

PBMCs were isolated by Ficoll-Paque density gradient centrifugation. The instrument was an Illumina NovaSeq 6000. TCRalpha and TCRbeta cDNA libraries were constructed by 5'RACE with constant-segment primers, with sample barcodes and unique molecular identifiers being introduced. RNA was extracted from every sample with Trizol reagent. Amplification of the libraries took two PCR steps, and the second step added a second sample barcode plus Illumina TruSeq adapters. Libraries were sequenced on an Illumina NovaSeq with 2 x 150 bp paired-end reads. In the original analysis: With migec v1.2.7, reads were demultiplexed and then collapsed into UMI-guided consensus sequences. Using mixcr v2.1.11, UMI consensuses were aligned to TRA and TRB V and J templates and then assembled into clonotypes. Clonotypes were classified as expanded or contracted when called significant by both edgeR and NoisET, with noise models trained on biological replicates. For edgeR calls, the thresholds were a false discovery rate-adjusted p below 0.01 and a log2 fold-change of 1. PCA with hierarchical clustering of max-normalized trajectories of the 1000 most abundant clonotypes was used as exploratory dynamics analysis. Separately sequenced CD4+ and CD8+ repertoires were used to assign the CD4 or CD8 phenotype of responding clones. TCRdb took the public reads, trimmed them with fastp at Q25, ran MiXCR for clone calling and kept in-frame beta chains. CDR3 protein sequences are deduplicated, and each keeps its most common genes and DNA. These V and J calls originate from TCRdb's pipeline instead of the authors' own analysis. In this sample the table shows roughly 130,000 distinct CDR3 sequences, about a sixth of which occur a single time. The ten largest clones add up to roughly 5.2% of the sample.

This receptor was obtained from a man between 18 and 29 years old who had mild COVID-19 (a few samples of this study predate the infection). The sample titles of this study are shuffled in the database, so cell type and time point are left out; the donor was told from shared clones. The sequence links TRBV5-6 to TRBJ2-3, with TRBD2 matching 7 junction bases. Sequencing was performed on PBMCs or a T cell subset sorted from them (not recorded which). This receptor carries the CDR3 CASSPIAGRTDTQYF. In nucleotide form, the sequence is TGTGCCAGCAGCCCGATAGCGGGCCGCACAGATACGCAGTATTTT.